The T cell receptor (beta chain) described here comes from a study of vaccination and CD4 T cells after COVID-19. Study findings and constraints: From roughly 21 to 40, the median of SARS-CoV-2-reactive clonotypes rose without reaching significance.

For this clonotype: What it recognizes is unknown.

The CDR3 runs to 12 residues. Trimming removed 5 bases at V and 1 base at J, with 8 bases between. Germline V gives CDR1 GTSNPN, CDR2 SVGIG (reference sequence). Treatment reported: roughly 11-day PBMC culture with coronavirus spike peptide pools or control peptides (ViraFEST assay). Gathering of the CD4+ T cells, from the unexposed donor, took place before the COVID-19 pandemic (2011-2018). Sequence data for DNA of cultured CD4+ T cells were generated by the Oncomine TCR Beta short-read assay. MiXCR was run by TCRdb on the PCR reads, yielding one entry per CDR3 protein. Of about 5,000 distinct CDR3 sequences listed, 60% are singletons.

The J gene is TRBJ1-2, the V gene TRBV30; possibly TRBD1 for D (6 bases). This clonotype was sampled from a human donor in good health. The sample was CD4+ T cells from blood, cultured in vitro. Here the CDR3 reads CAWGQSNYGYTF. Written as DNA, the CDR3 is TGTGCCTGGGGACAGAGTAACTATGGCTACACCTTC.